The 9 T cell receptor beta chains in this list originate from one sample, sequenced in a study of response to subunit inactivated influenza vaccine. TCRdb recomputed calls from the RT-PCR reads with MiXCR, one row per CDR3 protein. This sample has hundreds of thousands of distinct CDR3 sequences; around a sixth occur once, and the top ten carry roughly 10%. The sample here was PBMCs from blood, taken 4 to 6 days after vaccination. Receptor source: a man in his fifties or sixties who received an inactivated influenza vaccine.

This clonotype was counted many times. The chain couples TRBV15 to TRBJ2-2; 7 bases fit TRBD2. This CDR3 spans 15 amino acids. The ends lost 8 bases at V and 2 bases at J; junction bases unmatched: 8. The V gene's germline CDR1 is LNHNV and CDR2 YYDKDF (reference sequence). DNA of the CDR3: TGTGCCACCCTAAAGGGCGGGAGAAACACCGGGGAGCTGTTTTTT. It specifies CATLKGGRNTGELFF.

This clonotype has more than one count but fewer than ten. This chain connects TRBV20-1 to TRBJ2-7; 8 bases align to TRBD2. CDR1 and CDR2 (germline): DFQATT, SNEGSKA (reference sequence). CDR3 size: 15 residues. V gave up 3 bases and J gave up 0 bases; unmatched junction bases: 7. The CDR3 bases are TGCAGTGCTAGGAGCCCGGGAGGGATCTCCTACGAGCAGTACTTC. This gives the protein CSARSPGGISYEQYF.

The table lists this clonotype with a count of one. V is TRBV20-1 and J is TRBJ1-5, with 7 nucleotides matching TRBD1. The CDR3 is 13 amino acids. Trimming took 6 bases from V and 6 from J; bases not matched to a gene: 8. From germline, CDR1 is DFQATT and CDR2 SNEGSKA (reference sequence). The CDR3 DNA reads TGCAGTGCGGAGACAGGGAGCGGTCAGCCCCAGCATTTT. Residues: CSAETGSGQPQHF.

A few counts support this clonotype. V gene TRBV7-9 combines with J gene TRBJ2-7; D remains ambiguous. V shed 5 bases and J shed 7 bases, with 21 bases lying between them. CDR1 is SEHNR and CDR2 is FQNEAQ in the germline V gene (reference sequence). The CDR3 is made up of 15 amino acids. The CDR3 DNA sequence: TGTGCCAGCAGCCACTTAGAGTCAGGATGGGATGAGCAGTACTTC. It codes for CASSHLESGWDEQYF.

CDR3 residues: CSAKRVSYNEQFF. The CDR3 nucleotides are TGCAGTGCTAAGCGGGTCTCCTACAATGAGCAGTTCTTC. The chain has TRBV20-1 and TRBJ2-1, with a tentative D call TRBD2 (6 bases). CDR3 length: 13 amino acids. V shed 4 bases and J shed 0 bases, with 7 bases lying between them. Looked up from germline, CDR1 is DFQATT and CDR2 is SNEGSKA (reference sequence).

The CDR3 DNA follows: TGTGCCATCGGAATCACGGGAAGCTATGGCTACACCTTC. Translated: CAIGITGSYGYTF. The V call is TRBV10-3, the J call TRBJ1-2; D is ambiguous. The CDR3 length is 13 residues. V was pared by 8 bases and J by 4 bases, with 14 bases between. CDR1 ENHRY and CDR2 SYGVKD come from the germline V gene.

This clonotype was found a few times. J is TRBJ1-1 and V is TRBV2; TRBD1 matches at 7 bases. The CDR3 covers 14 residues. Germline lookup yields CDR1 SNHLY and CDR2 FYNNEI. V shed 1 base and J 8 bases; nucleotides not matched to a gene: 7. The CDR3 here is CASSEGTGLSEAFF. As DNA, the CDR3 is TGTGCCAGCAGTGAAGGGACAGGTTTGAGCGAAGCTTTCTTT.

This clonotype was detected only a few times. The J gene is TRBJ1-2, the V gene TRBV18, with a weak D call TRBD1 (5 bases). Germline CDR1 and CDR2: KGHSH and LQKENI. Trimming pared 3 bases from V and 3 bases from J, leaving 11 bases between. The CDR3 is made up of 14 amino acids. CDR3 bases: TGTGCCAGCTCACCCCTGGACAAGGACTATGGCTACACCTTC. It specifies CASSPLDKDYGYTF.

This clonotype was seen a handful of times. The CDR3 loop is CASSQIGQGNSPLHF. The CDR3 DNA sequence: TGTGCCAGCAGCCAAATAGGACAGGGGAATTCACCCCTCCACTTT. The chain carries TRBV3-1 and TRBJ1-6, with TRBD1 matching 9 bases. This CDR3 region has 15 residues. Germline V lookup: CDR1 LGHDT, CDR2 YNNKEL (reference sequence). Unmatched junction bases numbered 3, after V lost 2 bases and J lost 7 bases.